Below are 14 T cell receptor beta chains sequenced from a single sample in a study of shared clonotypes between healthy human individuals. TCRdb's copy holds only in-frame clones and misses some; the assay was immunoSEQ multiplex PCR. There are hundreds of thousands of clones in the sample; 74% occur only once, and more than 1.5% lies in the top ten. Material for sequencing was memory CD4+ T cells sorted from blood. Noted subset: CD45RA-negative fraction. These receptor sequences come from a woman in her twenties or thirties in good health.

The count of this clone is one. The CDR3 region is CASSLRDREDQPQHF. For the CDR3, the DNA is TGTGCCAGCAGCTTACGGGACAGGGAGGATCAGCCCCAGCATTTT. This sequence joins TRBV7-8 and TRBJ1-5; TRBD1 agrees at 9 bases. Germline V CDR1 and CDR2: SGHVS, FQNEAQ. The CDR3 totals 15 residues. V lost 2 bases to trimming and J lost 5 bases; unmatched junction nucleotides: 4.

The chain links TRBV7-8 to TRBJ2-7; D may be TRBD2 (6 bases). The CDR3 is 18 amino acids. Germline V gene lookup returns CDR1 SGHVS and CDR2 FQNEAQ. V lost 1 base to trimming and J lost 0 bases, with 19 bases between them. In DNA, the CDR3 is TGTGCCAGCAGCTTAGTACGTAGAGGGGAGGTAGACTCCTACGAGCAGTACTTC. Residues: CASSLVRRGEVDSYEQYF.

The J gene is TRBJ2-7, the V gene TRBV7-2; 10 bases are shared with TRBD2. Germline V gene lookup returns CDR1 SGHTA and CDR2 FQGNSA. The CDR3 is made up of 15 amino acids. The V gene end was trimmed by 3 bases and the J gene end by 3 bases; junction bases not matched to a gene: 5. Here the CDR3 reads CASSLGGTSVYEQYF. The CDR3 DNA reads as TGTGCCAGCAGCTTGGGTGGGACTAGCGTCTACGAGCAGTACTTC.

The genes are TRBV7-9 and TRBJ1-5; D gene ambiguous. CDR3 length equals 13 residues. Per the germline V gene, CDR1 is SEHNR and CDR2 is FQNEAQ (reference sequence). V was trimmed by 3 bases and J by 15 bases, leaving 18 bases between them. In nucleotides, the CDR3 is TGTGCCAGCAGCTTGACGCAACACGAGGATTGGCATTTT. Residues: CASSLTQHEDWHF.

This clone appeared a few times. This rearrangement joins TRBV5-1 to TRBJ1-4; D ambiguous. Trimming stripped 0 bases from V and 5 bases from J, with 8 bases between. The germline V gene encodes CDR1 SGHRS and CDR2 YFSETQ. This CDR3 is built from 14 residues. In DNA form, the CDR3 reads TGCGCCAGCAGCTTGGGACATTTGAATGAAAAACTGTTTTTT. Translated: CASSLGHLNEKLFF.

The chain employs TRBV28 and TRBJ1-1; possibly TRBD1 for D (6 bases). The V end was cut by 8 bases, the J end by 3 bases, with 10 bases between. The CDR3 runs 12 residues. Germline V gene data show CDR1 as MDHEN and CDR2 as SYDVKM. Written as DNA, the CDR3 is TGTGCCAGCGACAGGTGGGACACTGAAGCTTTCTTT. Translating it yields CASDRWDTEAFF.

The chain carries TRBV4-2 and TRBJ1-1, with D perhaps TRBD1 (5 bases). The germline V and J ends were trimmed by 4 bases and 3 bases, with 9 bases remaining between them. The CDR3 totals 13 residues. Germline CDR1 is LGHNA and CDR2 is YNFKEQ. CDR3 DNA sequence: TGTGCCAGCAGCCTAGGGGCGGACACTGAAGCTTTCTTT. This encodes CASSLGADTEAFF.

The chain has TRBV10-3 and TRBJ2-3; D is uncertain. Germline V gene data show CDR1 as ENHRY and CDR2 as SYGVKD. This CDR3 region has 13 residues. Trimming took 3 bases from V and 2 from J, leaving 6 bases between them. The CDR3: CAISDMFTDTQYF. The CDR3 DNA is TGTGCCATCAGTGATATGTTCACAGATACGCAGTATTTT.

This clone was seen a handful of times. The chain joins TRBV4-2 to TRBJ2-7; the match to TRBD2 covers 8 bases. CDR3 length equals 15 residues. Germline-derived CDR1 and CDR2 are LGHNA and YNFKEQ. J lost 2 bases, V lost 3 bases, and 6 bases had no gene match. CDR3 DNA sequence: TGTGCCAGCAGCCACCCTAGCGGGCAAGCCTACGAGCAGTACTTC. Residues: CASSHPSGQAYEQYF.

This clone was found a few times. A much larger clone lies one base from this, so it may be a read error. Here the CDR3 reads CAIRGTGDTGELFF. CDR3 in DNA: TGTGCCATCAGGGGGACAGGGGACACCGGGGAGCTGTTTTTT. The chain recombines TRBV10-3 with TRBJ2-2, with TRBD1 identical over 10 bases. CDR1 ENHRY and CDR2 SYGVKD come from the germline V gene. The CDR3 is 14 amino acids. V trimming: 6 bases; J trimming: 3 bases; junction bases outside the gene matches: 1.

The chain employs TRBV19 and TRBJ1-2; perhaps TRBD1 as D (6 bases). CDR1 is LNHDA, CDR2 SQIVND, per germline (reference sequence). V gave up 4 bases and J gave up 9 bases, with 21 bases separating them. This CDR3 contains 15 residues. DNA for the CDR3: TGTGCCAGTAGTACCCAAAAGACAGGCCCTCGGAGCTACACCTTC. Its protein is CASSTQKTGPRSYTF.

The rearrangement joins TRBV6-1 to TRBJ2-1; D is tentatively TRBD1 or TRBD2 (6 bases each). Germline values: CDR1 MNHNS, CDR2 SASEGT. The CDR3 has 13 amino acids. The ends were cut back, 8 bases at V and 6 bases at J, with 14 bases in the middle. The CDR3 sequence: CASGGPRFNEQFF. The CDR3 region has the DNA TGTGCCAGCGGGGGGCCTCGGTTCAATGAGCAGTTCTTC.

V gene TRBV10-3 combines with J gene TRBJ2-1; possible D gene TRBD2, 7 bases. The CDR3 covers 16 residues. The germline V gene has CDR1 ENHRY and CDR2 SYGVKD. The ends were cut back, 0 bases at V and 9 bases at J, with 18 bases in the middle. The CDR3 DNA follows: TGTGCCATCAGTGAGTCGGCGGGGGCGCTCGGGGGTGAGCAGTTCTTC. It specifies CAISESAGALGGEQFF.

The chain joins TRBV6-1 to TRBJ1-5; 12 positions agree with TRBD1. V trimming: 7 bases; J trimming: 6 bases; junction bases outside the gene matches: 4. The CDR3 covers 14 residues. Germline CDR1 reads MNHNS; CDR2 reads SASEGT. The CDR3 sequence: CASIGTGGRQPQHF. CDR3 bases: TGTGCCAGCATTGGGACAGGGGGCCGTCAGCCCCAGCATTTT.